What follows is one T cell receptor beta chain and its context. Its antigen is still unknown. A second roughly 7 to 12 cycle PCR used barcoded and J-beta primers. Each cDNA molecule received a tag from a template-switch adaptor that had 12 random nucleotides. One entry per CDR3 protein, called by TCRdb with MiXCR from the 5' RACE reads. The sample includes 1.5 million to 2 million distinct CDR3 sequences, 28% of them seen just once. The record originates from a study of blood T cells in healthy people across ages. Study conclusions and caveats: Bulk PBMC profiling left naive and antigen-experienced comparisons inconclusive. With age, beta diversity per million T cells declined roughly linearly, significantly by 40.

Trimming cost V 4 bases and J 6 bases; bases outside gene matches: 5. This CDR3 is 15 amino acids long. Germline V gives CDR1 SGHTA, CDR2 FQGNSA. The rearrangement uses TRBV7-2 and TRBJ2-7, with TRBD2 matching over 14 bases. The clonotype originates from a woman aged 25-40 years in good health. Sequenced material: blood. CDR3 DNA: TGTGCCAGCAGCTCGGGACTAGCGGGGGATTGCGAGCAGTACTTC. Encoded protein: CASSSGLAGDCEQYF. The entire variable domain, with the rest obtained from reference TRBV7-2 and TRBJ2-7, is as follows: GAGVSQSPSNKVTEKGKDVELRCDPISGHTALYWYRQSLGQGLEFLIYFQGNSAPDKSGLPSDRFSAERTGGSVSTLTIQRTQQEDSAVYLCASSSGLAGDCEQYFGPGTRLTVT.